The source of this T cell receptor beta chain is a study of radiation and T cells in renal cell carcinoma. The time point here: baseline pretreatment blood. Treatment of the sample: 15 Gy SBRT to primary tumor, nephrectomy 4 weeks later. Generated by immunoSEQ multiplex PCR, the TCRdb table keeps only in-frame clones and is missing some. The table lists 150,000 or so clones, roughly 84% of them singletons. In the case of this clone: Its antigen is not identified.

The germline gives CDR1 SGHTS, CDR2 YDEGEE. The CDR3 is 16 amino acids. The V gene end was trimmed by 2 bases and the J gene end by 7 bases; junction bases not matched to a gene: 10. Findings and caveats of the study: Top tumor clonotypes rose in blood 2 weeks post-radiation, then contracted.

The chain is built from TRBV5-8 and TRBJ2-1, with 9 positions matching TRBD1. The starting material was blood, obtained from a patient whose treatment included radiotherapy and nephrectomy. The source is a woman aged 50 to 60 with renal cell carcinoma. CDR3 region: CASSFPTGGPFNEQFF. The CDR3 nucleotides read TGTGCCAGCAGCTTCCCAACAGGGGGCCCTTTTAATGAGCAGTTCTTC. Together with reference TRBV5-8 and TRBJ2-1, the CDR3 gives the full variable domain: EAGVTQSPTHLIKTRGQQATLRCSPISGHTSVYWYQQALGLGLQFLLWYDEGEERNRGNFPPRFSGRQFPNYSSELNVNALELEDSALYLCASSFPTGGPFNEQFFGPGTRLTVL.